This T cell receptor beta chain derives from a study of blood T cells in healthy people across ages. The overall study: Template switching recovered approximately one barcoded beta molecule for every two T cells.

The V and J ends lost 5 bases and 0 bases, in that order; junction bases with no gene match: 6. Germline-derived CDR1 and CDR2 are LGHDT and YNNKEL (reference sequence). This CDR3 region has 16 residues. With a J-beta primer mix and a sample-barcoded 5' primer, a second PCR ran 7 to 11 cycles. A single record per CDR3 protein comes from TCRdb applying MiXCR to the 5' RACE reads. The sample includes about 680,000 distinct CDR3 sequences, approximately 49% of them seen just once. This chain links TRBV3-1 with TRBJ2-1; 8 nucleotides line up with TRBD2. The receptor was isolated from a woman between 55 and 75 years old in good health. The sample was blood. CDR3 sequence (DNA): TGTGCCAGCAGCTTCACTAGCGGAGGCTCCTACAATGAGCAGTTCTTC. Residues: CASSFTSGGSYNEQFF.